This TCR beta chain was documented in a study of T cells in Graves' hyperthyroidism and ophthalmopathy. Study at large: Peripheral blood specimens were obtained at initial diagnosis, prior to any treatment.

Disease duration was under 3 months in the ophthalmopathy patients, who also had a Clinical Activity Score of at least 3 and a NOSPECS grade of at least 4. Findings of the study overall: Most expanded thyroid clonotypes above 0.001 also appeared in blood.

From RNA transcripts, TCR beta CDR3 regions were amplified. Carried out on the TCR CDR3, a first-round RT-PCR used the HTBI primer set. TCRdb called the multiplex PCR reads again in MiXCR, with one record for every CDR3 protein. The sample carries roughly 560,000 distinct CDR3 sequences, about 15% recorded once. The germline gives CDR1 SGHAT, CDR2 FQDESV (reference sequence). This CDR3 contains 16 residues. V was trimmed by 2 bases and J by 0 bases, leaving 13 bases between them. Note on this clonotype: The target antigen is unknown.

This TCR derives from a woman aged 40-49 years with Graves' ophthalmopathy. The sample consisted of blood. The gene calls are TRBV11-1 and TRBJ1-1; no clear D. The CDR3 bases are TGTGCCAGCAGCTTATTCCAGATAACCATGAACACTGAAGCTTTCTTT. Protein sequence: CASSLFQITMNTEAFF.